The T cell receptor beta chain described here comes from a study of blood T cell repertoires in COVID-19. About the study: T cells, B-cell-depleted T cells, or PBMCs provided the cDNA or gDNA that served as material.

This clone is a singleton in its sample. In the authors' methods: From reference gene primer amplification, estimates of nucleated cell counts were derived. Only in-frame clones appear in the TCRdb table, and some are missing; sequencing was by immunoSEQ multiplex PCR. Clone size and V and J calls were adopted from that table, with D and trimming inferred from the DNA. This table has 200,000 to 250,000 clones, 84% appearing once. The receptor was isolated from a woman in her fifties or sixties who had recovered from COVID-19. Sequenced input: peripheral blood.

This CDR3 is CASTSRDGYTDTQYF. CDR3 DNA: TGTGCCAGCACGTCTCGTGACGGGTACACAGATACGCAGTATTTT. This rearrangement joins TRBV5-8 to TRBJ2-3; no definite D call. Trimming took off 6 bases at V and 2 bases at J, with 16 bases between the two ends. The CDR3 contains 15 residues. Germline loops: CDR1 SGHTS, CDR2 YDEGEE.